These T cell receptor beta chains were read from a single sample in a study of vaccination and CD4 T cells after COVID-19. Antigen specificity for these receptors is unknown. TCRdb fed the PCR reads into MiXCR, producing one record per CDR3 protein. The sample records some 19,000 distinct CDR3 sequences, more than 40% being singletons. The source material was CD4+ T cells from blood, cultured in vitro. The receptors come from a human donor who had recovered from COVID-19. The CDR3 runs from the conserved cysteine through the conserved F or W. The D gene is left open where the match is weak. Some rows mark clone size as missing; the rest say once, few, many or name a class of expanded clone.

size,J,V,length,D,CDR3,DNA
-,TRBJ2-5,TRBV10-1,10,-,CASIQETQYF,TGCGCCAGCATTCAGGAGACCCAGTACTTC
-,TRBJ1-5,TRBV19,15,-,CATSGGPLLGQPQHF,TGTGCCACCTCTGGAGGCCCGCTCTTGGGTCAGCCCCAGCATTTT
once,TRBJ2-3,TRBV9,15,-,CASSGDRHSTDTQYF,TGTGCCAGCAGCGGTGACAGACACAGCACAGATACGCAGTATTTT
few,TRBJ1-5,TRBV2,15,-,CASSAREGSNQPQHF,TGTGCCAGCAGTGCCAGGGAAGGTAGCAATCAGCCCCAGCATTTT
few,TRBJ2-1,TRBV20-1,14,-,CSARRSSSYNEQFF,TGCAGTGCTAGAAGGTCTAGCAGTTACAATGAGCAGTTCTTC
once,TRBJ2-3,TRBV6-1,16,TRBD1,CASRNGGQGILDTQYF,TGTGCCAGCAGGAACGGCGGACAGGGGATCTTAGATACGCAGTATTTT
few,TRBJ1-2,TRBV20-1,12,-,CSARLRNVADTF,TGCAGTGCTAGGTTGCGCAATGTGGCAGACACCTTC
-,TRBJ2-7,TRBV7-3,13,-,CASSPGFFGEQYF,TGTGCCAGCTCTCCGGGGTTTTTCGGCGAGCAGTACTTC
few,TRBJ1-3,TRBV19,16,-,CASSRQGGVTGNTIYF,TGTGCCAGTAGTAGGCAGGGAGGCGTGACTGGAAACACCATATATTTT
few,TRBJ1-1,TRBV20-1,15,-,CSARDPQGAGTEAFF,TGCAGTGCTAGGGACCCCCAGGGAGCGGGCACTGAAGCTTTCTTT
-,TRBJ1-2,TRBV6-1,14,-,CASRELTSNYGYTF,TGTGCCAGCAGAGAACTGACAAGTAACTATGGCTACACCTTC
-,TRBJ1-2,TRBV6-2/TRBV6-3,16,-,CASRYRVGLGDYGYTF,TGTGCCAGCAGGTACAGGGTTGGCCTCGGTGACTATGGCTACACCTTC
-,TRBJ2-3,TRBV28,15,TRBD2,CASSDSGRGSDTQYF,TGTGCCAGCAGTGACAGCGGGAGAGGCTCAGATACGCAGTATTTT
-,TRBJ1-2,TRBV28,13,-,CASSLLNMGGYTF,TGTGCCAGCAGTTTATTAAACATGGGCGGCTACACCTTC
few,TRBJ2-2,TRBV30,13,-,CACTGRITGELFF,TGTGCCTGTACGGGGCGAATCACCGGGGAGCTGTTTTTT
few,TRBJ1-5,TRBV6-2/TRBV6-3,15,TRBD1,CASRRQGHSNQPQHF,TGTGCCAGCAGGAGACAGGGTCATAGCAATCAGCCCCAGCATTTT
-,TRBJ1-6,TRBV11-3,18,-,CASSLQGRRKKGNSPLHF,TGTGCCAGCAGCTTGCAGGGCCGTCGGAAAAAGGGTAATTCACCCCTCCACTTT
-,TRBJ1-1,TRBV11-1,12,-,CASSPKNTEAFF,TGTGCCAGCAGCCCCAAGAACACTGAAGCTTTCTTT
few,TRBJ2-3,TRBV7-3,16,-,CASSLWTKRGTDTQYF,TGTGCCAGCAGCTTATGGACGAAACGAGGCACAGATACGCAGTATTTT
-,TRBJ2-7,TRBV21-1,15,-,CASSKGRVGAYEQYF,TGTGCCAGCAGCAAAGGGCGTGTCGGAGCCTACGAGCAGTACTTC
-,TRBJ1-2,TRBV19,16,-,CASTLRWTAKFYGYTF,TGTGCCAGTACCCTTAGGTGGACAGCCAAATTTTATGGCTACACCTTC
few,TRBJ1-1,TRBV21-1,18,-,CASSPRGDRLMKGTEAFF,TGTGCCAGCAGCCCACGGGGAGACAGGCTCATGAAGGGCACTGAAGCTTTCTTT
-,TRBJ1-2,TRBV29-1,13,TRBD1,CSVDRTGDYGYTF,TGCAGCGTTGATAGGACAGGGGACTATGGCTACACCTTC
-,TRBJ2-3,TRBV7-3,15,-,CASSSTGSWTDTQYF,TGTGCCAGCAGCTCAACAGGGTCGTGGACAGATACGCAGTATTTT
-,TRBJ1-1,TRBV6-5,15,-,CASSYLFGGGQGAFF,TGTGCCAGCAGTTACCTTTTTGGGGGGGGGCAGGGGGCTTTCTTT
once,TRBJ2-7,TRBV11-3,12,-,CASSPGGGEQYF,TGTGCCAGCAGCCCCGGGGGTGGCGAGCAGTACTTC
few,TRBJ2-5,TRBV7-2,15,TRBD1,CASSLGQGSRETQYF,TGTGCCAGCAGCTTAGGACAGGGGAGTCGAGAGACCCAGTACTTC